One sample yielded the 20 T cell receptor beta chains listed below, sequenced in a study of cytomegalovirus exposure and HLA in healthy donors. The study ran its PCR with 60 Vbeta and 13 Jbeta primers. Data came from immunoSEQ multiplex PCR; TCRdb stores just in-frame clones and leaves some out. With about 210,000 clones in the sample, the ten largest clones hold about 0.9%. Sequenced input: PBMCs. These receptors all stem from a woman under 40 in good health and CMV-seropositive.

The V and J genes are TRBV28 and TRBJ2-7, with TRBD1 matching over 7 bases. CDR3 length: 13 residues. Germline CDR1 reads MDHEN; CDR2 reads SYDVKM. The V segment lost 5 bases and the J segment 1 base; nucleotides outside the gene matches: 2. The CDR3 sequence: CASSTGASYEQYF. Written as DNA, the CDR3 is TGTGCCAGCAGTACAGGGGCTTCCTACGAGCAGTACTTC.

J is TRBJ2-1 and V is TRBV29-1, with unresolved D. The CDR3 is made up of 13 amino acids. Trimming left V 7 bases short and J 6 bases short, with 16 bases between. Germline-derived CDR1 and CDR2 are SQVTM and ANQGSEA. CDR3 amino acids: CSAQVQVGNEQFF. DNA for the CDR3: TGCAGCGCCCAGGTTCAGGTTGGCAATGAGCAGTTCTTC.

This rearrangement joins TRBV6-1 to TRBJ2-7; 9 bases line up with TRBD2. The CDR3 is made up of 15 amino acids. Per germline, CDR1 MNHNS and CDR2 SASEGT. V shed 6 bases, J shed 0 bases, and the junction held 6 bases outside the gene matches. The CDR3 loop is CASRDSGGTSYEQYF. The CDR3 DNA reads as TGTGCCAGCAGGGATAGCGGGGGAACCTCCTACGAGCAGTACTTC.

The chain recombines TRBV15 with TRBJ1-4; maybe TRBD1 (5 bases). V was cut by 5 bases and J by 0 bases, with 7 bases left in between. Germline V gene lookup returns CDR1 LNHNV and CDR2 YYDKDF (reference sequence). This CDR3 has 14 residues. The CDR3 DNA sequence: TGTGCCACCAGCCGACAGTCAACTAATGAAAAACTGTTTTTT. Translated, it gives CATSRQSTNEKLFF.

The J gene is TRBJ1-1, the V gene TRBV29-1, with no clear D. This CDR3 comprises 11 residues. Trimming stripped 6 bases from V and 6 bases from J, with 11 bases between. From germline, CDR1 is SQVTM and CDR2 ANQGSEA. The CDR3 region has the DNA TGCAGCGTGTACGCGGGCCCTGAAGCTTTCTTT. It is translated as CSVYAGPEAFF. Looking up the rest from reference TRBV29-1 and TRBJ1-1 gives the full variable domain: SAVISQKPSRDICQRGTSLTIQCQVDSQVTMMFWYRQQPGQSLTLIATANQGSEATYESGFVIDKFPISRPNLTFSTLTVSNMSPEDSSIYLCSVYAGPEAFFGQGTRLTVV.

The CDR3 spells CSVGSRTSSTGELFF. As DNA, the CDR3 is TGCAGCGTTGGATCCCGGACAAGCTCCACCGGGGAGCTGTTTTTT. J is TRBJ2-2 and V is TRBV29-1; weak D call: TRBD1 (5 bases). This CDR3 is built from 15 residues. Trimming removed 4 bases from V and 4 bases from J, with 16 bases in between. Germline CDR1 reads SQVTM; CDR2 reads ANQGSEA.

The rearrangement links TRBV28 to TRBJ1-4, with TRBD1 identical over 7 bases. V lost 10 bases and J lost 3; bases outside the gene matches: 5. The CDR3 spans 13 residues. Germline assignment: CDR1 MDHEN and CDR2 SYDVKM. The CDR3 loop is CATRDRANEKLFF. In nucleotides, the CDR3 is TGTGCCACCAGGGACAGAGCTAATGAAAAACTGTTTTTT.

The gene calls are TRBV7-8 and TRBJ1-5; D gene uncertain. The CDR3 totals 13 residues. Germline loops: CDR1 SGHVS, CDR2 FQNEAQ. Trimming left V 2 bases short and J 4 bases short, with 6 bases between. The CDR3 sequence is CASSLRENQPQHF. The CDR3 bases are TGTGCCAGCAGCTTACGGGAGAATCAGCCCCAGCATTTT.

The chain uses TRBV21-1 and TRBJ2-3; TRBD2, the table's D call, lacks a check against the DNA. TRBV21-1 is shown as a pseudogene. The CDR3 covers 18 residues. CDR3 DNA: TGTGCCAGCAGCAAAGAAGTAGGGGCGATAGCGGGAACAGATACGCAGTATTTT. It is translated as CASSKEVGAIAGTDTQYF.

The chain recombines TRBV11-2 with TRBJ1-2; weak D call: TRBD1 (6 bases). V lost 4 bases and J 0 bases, leaving 21 bases between the germline ends. Germline-derived CDR1 and CDR2 are SGHAT and FQNNGV. The CDR3 loop spans 18 amino acids. CDR3 loop: CASSSIGDISSANYGYTF. The CDR3 DNA sequence: TGTGCCAGCAGCTCTATAGGGGACATAAGCTCAGCTAACTATGGCTACACCTTC.

CDR3: CASSQDYTDYNEKLFF. The CDR3 bases are TGTGCCAGCAGCCAAGATTATACAGATTATAATGAAAAACTGTTTTTT. The chain carries TRBV14 and TRBJ1-4; no definite D call. Between the trimmed V and J ends, which lost 0 bases and 4 bases, there was a span of 12 bases. Per the germline V gene, CDR1 is SGHDN and CDR2 is FVKESK. The CDR3 is made up of 16 amino acids.

The V call is TRBV4-1, the J call TRBJ2-5, with TRBD1 matching over 8 bases. The J call could be wrong; TRBJ2-7 is a better fit for the DNA end. Germline values: CDR1 MGHRA, CDR2 YSYEKL. The CDR3 consists of 15 residues. The CDR3 region is CASSPGQGGSYEQYF. The DNA of the CDR3 is TGCGCCAGCAGCCCTGGACAGGGTGGCTCCTACGAGCAGTACTTC.

The J gene is TRBJ2-5, the V gene TRBV5-1; the D gene is possibly TRBD1 (6 bases). The DNA matches TRBJ2-7 better at its end, which makes the J call doubtful. The CDR3 length is 13 residues. Germline CDR1 SGHRS, CDR2 YFSETQ. The CDR3 here is CASSLDRAYEQYF. The CDR3 nucleotides are TGCGCCAGCAGCTTGGACAGGGCCTACGAGCAGTACTTC.

V is TRBV18 and J is TRBJ1-2; D call uncertain. Per the germline V gene, CDR1 is KGHSH and CDR2 is LQKENI. The V end was cut by 6 bases, the J end by 6 bases, with 17 bases between. The CDR3 is made up of 14 amino acids. CDR3 DNA sequence: TGTGCCAGCTCCTTCTCTGCGGAGACCAATGGCTACACCTTC. This encodes CASSFSAETNGYTF. The full variable domain, with the rest looked up from reference TRBV18 and TRBJ1-2, is NAGVMQNPRHLVRRRGQEARLRCSPMKGHSHVYWYRQLPEEGLKFMVYLQKENIIDESGMPKERFSAEFPKEGPSILRIQQVVRGDSAAYFCASSFSAETNGYTFGSGTRLTVV.

The V gene is TRBV25-1, the J gene TRBJ2-3, with 7 positions matching TRBD2. From germline, CDR1 is MGHDK and CDR2 SYGVNS. The CDR3 contains 17 residues. Germline trimming cut 0 bases from V and 2 bases from J; bases unmatched to any gene: 8. The CDR3 loop reads CASSEYVSAGPTDTQYF. The CDR3 DNA reads TGTGCCAGCAGTGAATATGTGTCAGCGGGACCCACAGATACGCAGTATTTT.

This rearrangement joins TRBV2 to TRBJ2-5, with 10 positions matching TRBD1. The CDR3 loop spans 13 amino acids. CDR1 is SNHLY and CDR2 is FYNNEI in the germline V gene. Germline trimming cut 5 bases from V and 5 bases from J; bases unmatched to any gene: 2. The DNA for the CDR3 is TGTGCCAGCAGTTGGACAGGGGGGGAGACCCAGTACTTC. Protein sequence: CASSWTGGETQYF.

V usage is TRBV9 and J usage is TRBJ2-2; no clear D. Germline V lookup: CDR1 SGDLS, CDR2 YYNGEE. Trimming shortened V by 4 bases and J by 3 bases, and 10 bases separated the two germline ends. The CDR3 loop spans 14 amino acids. CDR3 nucleotide sequence: TGTGCCAGCAGCCAAGTAACTTACACCGGGGAGCTGTTTTTT. This gives the protein CASSQVTYTGELFF.

CDR3 sequence: CASSSHDRGLGNTIYF. CDR3 sequence (DNA): TGTGCCAGCAGCTCTCACGACAGGGGGCTTGGAAACACCATATATTTT. V gene TRBV7-9 combines with J gene TRBJ1-3, with TRBD1 matching 10 bases. The CDR3 totals 16 residues. V shed 4 bases, J shed 3 bases, and the junction held 6 bases outside the gene matches. Germline V gene data show CDR1 as SEHNR and CDR2 as FQNEAQ (reference sequence).

The chain is built from TRBV5-6 and TRBJ1-5; tentatively, D is TRBD1 (5 bases). The CDR3 length is 16 residues. V lost 2 bases, J lost 1 base, and 13 bases lay in between. Per germline, CDR1 SGHDT and CDR2 YYEEEE. The chain's CDR3 is CASSLTTAQSNQPQHF. The CDR3 DNA follows: TGTGCCAGCAGCTTAACGACAGCACAAAGCAATCAGCCCCAGCATTTT.

J is TRBJ2-1 and V is TRBV5-4; D possibly corresponds to TRBD1 (5 bases). Trimming shortened V by 1 base and J by 4 bases, and 15 bases separated the two germline ends. Germline assignment: CDR1 SGHNT and CDR2 YYREEE (reference sequence). The CDR3 runs 16 residues. This chain's CDR3 is CASSLWGGGVYNEQFF. The CDR3 nucleotides read TGTGCCAGCAGCTTGTGGGGCGGCGGCGTTTACAATGAGCAGTTCTTC. The full variable domain, completed using reference TRBV5-4 and TRBJ2-1, is ETGVTQSPTHLIKTRGQQVTLRCSSQSGHNTVSWYQQALGQGPQFIFQYYREEENGRGNFPPRFSGLQFPNYSSELNVNALELDDSALYLCASSLWGGGVYNEQFFGPGTRLTVL.